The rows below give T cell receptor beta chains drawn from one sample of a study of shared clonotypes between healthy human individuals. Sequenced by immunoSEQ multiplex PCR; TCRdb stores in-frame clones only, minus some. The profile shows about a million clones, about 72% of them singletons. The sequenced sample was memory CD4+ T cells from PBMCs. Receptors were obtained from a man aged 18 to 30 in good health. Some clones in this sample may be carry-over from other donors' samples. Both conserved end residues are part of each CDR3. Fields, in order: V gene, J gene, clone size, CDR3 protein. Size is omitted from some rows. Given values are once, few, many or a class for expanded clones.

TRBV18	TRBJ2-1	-	CASSPTGYNEQFF
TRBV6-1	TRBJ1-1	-	CASAFGLNTEAFF
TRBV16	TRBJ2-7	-	CASSRDRTEQYF
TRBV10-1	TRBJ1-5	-	CASIDRVSAQPQHF
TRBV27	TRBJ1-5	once	CASTSVRGQPQHF
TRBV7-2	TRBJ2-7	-	CASSADWTGAYEQYF
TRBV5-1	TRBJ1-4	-	CASSPGTGSEKLFF
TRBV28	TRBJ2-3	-	CASSRLAGPTDTQYF
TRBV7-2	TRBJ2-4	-	CASSLVDKNIQYF
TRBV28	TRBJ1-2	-	CASSLVRAYGYTF
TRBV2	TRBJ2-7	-	CASRAGAYEQYF
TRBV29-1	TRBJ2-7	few	CSVRGGGATYEQYF
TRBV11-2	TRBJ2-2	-	CASRQGIDTGELFF
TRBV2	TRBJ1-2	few	CASSDPLVNYGYTF
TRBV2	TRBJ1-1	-	CASGQGWTEAFF
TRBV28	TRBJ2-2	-	CASSLGTGSLGGELFF
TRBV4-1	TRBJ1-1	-	CASSQFRGGTEAFF
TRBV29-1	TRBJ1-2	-	CSVDRGLNYGYTF
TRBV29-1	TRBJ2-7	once	CSVEDRGGWVSEQYF
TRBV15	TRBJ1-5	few	CATSPDFRGRQPQHF
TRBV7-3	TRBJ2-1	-	CASSLTKAAYNEQFF
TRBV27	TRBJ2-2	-	CASGPPGQGRAGELFF
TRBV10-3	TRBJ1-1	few	CAISQLSNTEAFF
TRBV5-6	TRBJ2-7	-	CASSSTVRKSSYEQYF
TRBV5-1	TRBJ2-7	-	CASSRLGVGSSYEQYF
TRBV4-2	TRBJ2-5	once	CASSQVPRAGETQYF
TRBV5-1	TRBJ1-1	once	CASSPGQGGTEAFF
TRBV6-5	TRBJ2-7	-	CASRGGFSYEQYF